The present T cell receptor beta chain was sequenced within a study of control samples from healthy donors and cancer patients. The repertoire was sequenced with immunoSEQ multiplex PCR; TCRdb's copy has only in-frame clones and lacks some. The repertoire holds around 110,000 clones, with 75% to 90% as singletons. The germline V gene has CDR1 SNHLY and CDR2 FYNNEI. After removal of 6 bases from V and 2 bases from J, the junction contained 7 bases not matched to a gene. The CDR3 sequence is 15 residues long. The sample taken for sequencing was PBMCs. V and J are TRBV2 and TRBJ2-1; 7 nucleotides align to TRBD1. This TCR derives from a woman aged 50 to 65 with colorectal cancer. The CDR3 sequence is CASRDTGQPYNEQFF. The CDR3 DNA is TGTGCCAGCAGAGACACGGGACAGCCCTACAATGAGCAGTTCTTC.